This T cell receptor beta chain was profiled in a study of regulatory T cells in long-lasting Graves disease. Time point defined: newly diagnosed GD, antithyroid drugs for less than 3 months. Isolated PBMC RNA provided the starting material for the TCR library. Libraries of TCR beta came from iRepertoire HTBI primers plus Arm-PCR of CDR3 regions. TCRdb itself ran the multiplex PCR reads through MiXCR, one entry per CDR3 protein. Among hundreds of thousands of distinct CDR3 sequences listed, 13% were seen once. This clonotype was seen many times. Trimming removed 0 bases from V and 6 bases from J; junction bases left unmatched: 12. Germline assignment: CDR1 SGHTA and CDR2 FQGNSA. The CDR3 length is 20 residues. The sample also formed part of further work on T cells in Graves' hyperthyroidism and ophthalmopathy. This second study says: Blood shared most expanded thyroid clonotypes above 0.001.

The rearrangement uses TRBV7-2 and TRBJ2-1; 15 bases map to TRBD2. The sequenced sample was peripheral blood mononuclear cells (PBMCs), obtained at new diagnosis, from a patient treated with antithyroid drugs. This clonotype was obtained from a man aged 25 to 45 with Graves disease. The CDR3 nucleotides read TGTGCCAGCAGCTTAGCCCCACTCGGGACTAGCGGGAGGAGGGGCAATGAGCAGTTCTTC. Protein: CASSLAPLGTSGRRGNEQFF.